The entry below gives a single TCR beta chain sequence along with its context. By flow cytometry, patients selected for sequencing had shown an expansion of CD8+CD57+ cells. The patients all had a severe acquired aplastic anemia diagnosis. According to the study, genomic DNA was the template for TCR beta VDJ and CDR3 profiling. Via MiXCR, TCRdb re-called the reads, giving one row per CDR3 protein. The sample lists hundreds of thousands of distinct CDR3 sequences; under 55% were seen once. The sample is drawn from a study of CD8+CD57+ T cells in acquired aplastic anemia. Study at large: CD4+ and CD8+ cells, once sorted, gave DNA averaging approximately 3.4 ug.

The CDR3 has 15 amino acids. The V and J ends lost 5 bases and 0 bases respectively, with 11 bases between them. The germline V gene has CDR1 LNHDA and CDR2 SQIVND (reference sequence). The TCR sequence derives from a human donor with aplastic anemia. The chain recombines TRBV19 with TRBJ1-5, with a possible D match to TRBD1 (5 bases). Specimen: sorted CD4+, CD8+, or CD8+CD57+ T cells (not recorded which) from PBMCs. As DNA, the CDR3 is TGTGCCAGTAGTCTTCCCGGGGCTAGCAATCAGCCCCAGCATTTT. It specifies CASSLPGASNQPQHF.